A single sample gave rise to the 22 T cell receptor beta chains below, sequenced in a study of T-cell reconstitution after alpha-beta-depleted transplantation in children. It was with unique molecular identifiers that the TCRbeta library was prepared. MiXCR, run by TCRdb on the PCR reads, gives a single entry per CDR3 protein. The repertoire consists of about 290,000 distinct CDR3 sequences, with over 9% occurring once and the leading ten covering less than 9%. The sample in question was PBMCs, obtained before TCRalphabeta/CD19-depleted stem cell transplant. The receptors stem from a boy under two years old with acute myeloid leukemia, due to receive a stem cell transplant.

This clonotype was counted many times. V usage is TRBV5-1 and J usage is TRBJ1-1; maybe TRBD1 (5 bases). The germline V gene encodes CDR1 SGHRS and CDR2 YFSETQ. Trimming took off 4 bases at V and 2 bases at J, with 15 bases between the two ends. The CDR3 sequence is 15 residues long. The CDR3 region has the DNA TGCGCCAGCAGCCGGGCCAGGGATCCCAACACTGAAGCTTTCTTT. Its translation is CASSRARDPNTEAFF.

In this sample, this clonotype turned up a few times. CDR3 sequence (DNA): TGTGCCAGCAGCAGCCGGACCGTGTATGGCTACACCTTC. Translation gives CASSSRTVYGYTF. This chain joins TRBV7-9 and TRBJ1-2; D gene ambiguous. Trimming took 5 bases from V and 5 from J, leaving 12 bases between them. The CDR3 is 13 amino acids. Germline V gene data show CDR1 as SEHNR and CDR2 as FQNEAQ (reference sequence).

This clonotype has a count of ten or more. The chain combines TRBV7-9 with TRBJ1-1; D ambiguous. Trimming cost V 1 base and J 5 bases, with 8 bases left between them. Germline V CDR1 and CDR2: SEHNR, FQNEAQ (reference sequence). The CDR3 totals 13 residues. The DNA for the CDR3 is TGTGCCAGCAGCTTAGGTCAGAGTACTGAAGCTTTCTTT. Protein product: CASSLGQSTEAFF.

This clonotype has ten or more counts. V usage is TRBV28 and J usage is TRBJ2-7; 9 nucleotides align to TRBD1. Per the germline V gene, CDR1 is MDHEN and CDR2 is SYDVKM. The length of the CDR3 is 14 residues. Trimming removed 4 bases from V and 4 bases from J; junction bases left unmatched: 5. In DNA form, the CDR3 reads TGTGCCAGCAGTTGGGGGACAGGGCCATACGAGCAGTACTTC. This translates into CASSWGTGPYEQYF.

This clonotype was recorded many times. The chain combines TRBV5-1 with TRBJ2-7; 7 bases line up with TRBD2. The CDR3 sequence is 11 residues long. The junction had 1 base not matched to a gene; V was cut back by 3 bases and J by 7 bases. Germline CDR1 SGHRS, CDR2 YFSETQ. CDR3 sequence (DNA): TGCGCCAGCAGCTGGGGGGGAGAGCAGTACTTC. Its translation: CASSWGGEQYF.

This clonotype appeared many times. The chain is built from TRBV3-1 and TRBJ2-7; D is ambiguous. The CDR3 consists of 13 residues. Deletions cut 1 base from V and 2 bases from J, with 6 bases between. Germline V CDR1 and CDR2: LGHDT, YNNKEL (reference sequence). CDR3 sequence reads: CASSQAAAYEQYF. CDR3 nucleotide sequence: TGTGCCAGCAGCCAAGCAGCAGCCTACGAGCAGTACTTC.

The J gene is TRBJ2-1, the V gene TRBV24-1; no clear D gene. CDR3 length: 15 amino acids. V was clipped by 0 bases and J by 7 bases, with 12 bases between them. Germline CDR1 and CDR2: KGHDR and SFDVKD. The CDR3 sequence is CATSDLWALWNEQFF. CDR3 in DNA: TGTGCCACCAGTGATTTGTGGGCACTCTGGAATGAGCAGTTCTTC.

This clonotype was found a few times. A much larger clone is a single base away; this may be a read error. V usage is TRBV5-1 and J usage is TRBJ1-2, with unresolved D. The V end was cut by 3 bases, the J end by 4 bases, with 13 bases between. This CDR3 comprises 14 residues. Germline V CDR1 and CDR2: SGHRS, YFSETQ. CDR3 coding DNA: TGCGCCAGCAGCTCATTCCGGGCCAGCTATGGCTACACCTTC. This sequence encodes CASSSFRASYGYTF. The variable domain in full, completed from reference TRBV5-1 and TRBJ1-2, reads KAGVTQTPRYLIKTRGQQVTLSCSPISGHRSVSWYQQTPGQGLQFLFEYFSETQRNKGNFPGRFSGRQFSNSRSEMNVSTLELGDSALYLCASSSFRASYGYTFGSGTRLTVV.

At least ten counts were recorded for this clonotype. V is TRBV3-1 and J is TRBJ2-5, with 7 bases aligning to TRBD1. V lost 3 bases to trimming and J lost 6 bases; unmatched junction nucleotides: 16. Germline V CDR1 and CDR2: LGHDT, YNNKEL (reference sequence). This CDR3 contains 17 residues. The CDR3 bases are TGTGCCAGCAGCCAGGAGGCCCGAACAGGGGCCTTCAAGACCCAGTACTTC. Its translation: CASSQEARTGAFKTQYF.

This clonotype was seen only once. One base away lies a much larger clone, so this may be a sequencing read error. The chain recombines TRBV5-4 with TRBJ2-7; TRBD2 agrees at 8 bases. The CDR3 contains 13 residues. Germline CDR1 SGHNT, CDR2 YYREEE (reference sequence). Trimming removed 4 bases from V and 4 bases from J; junction bases left unmatched: 4. The DNA of the CDR3 is TGTGCCAGCAGCAGCGGGAGAGAATACGAGCAGTACTTC. As protein: CASSSGREYEQYF. Full variable domain (missing parts from reference TRBV5-4 and TRBJ2-7): ETGVTQSPTHLIKTRGQQVTLRCSSQSGHNTVSWYQQALGQGPQFIFQYYREEENGRGNFPPRFSGLQFPNYSSELNVNALELDDSALYLCASSSGREYEQYFGPGTRLTVT.

This clonotype was counted between two and nine times. This chain links TRBV7-2 with TRBJ1-2, with no clear D. Trimming stripped 3 bases from V and 1 base from J, with 6 bases between. The CDR3 runs to 13 residues. Germline CDR1 and CDR2: SGHTA and FQGNSA. The CDR3 DNA follows: TGTGCCAGCAGCTTTGCCCATAACTATGGCTACACCTTC. Its translation: CASSFAHNYGYTF.

This clonotype was detected many times. The chain links TRBV6-5 to TRBJ1-4; 7 nucleotides align to TRBD1. Trimming at V came to 2 bases and at J to 7 bases, leaving 7 bases not matched to a gene. CDR1 and CDR2 from the germline V gene are MNHEY and SVGAGI. The CDR3 extends over 15 amino acids. The CDR3 DNA sequence: TGTGCCAGCAGTTACCGACAGGGAGAGTGTGAAAAACTGTTTTTT. Amino acids: CASSYRQGECEKLFF.

This clonotype was observed many times. In DNA, the CDR3 is TGTGCCAGCAGCTTGAGGGGGGACAATCAGCCCCAGCATTTT. This gives the protein CASSLRGDNQPQHF. This sequence joins TRBV5-5 and TRBJ1-5; maybe TRBD1 (6 bases). CDR1 and CDR2 from the germline V gene are SGHKS and YYEKEE (reference sequence). Trimming shortened V by 1 base and J by 3 bases, and 8 bases separated the two germline ends. The CDR3 sequence is 14 residues long.

V and J are TRBV7-6 and TRBJ2-4, with D possibly matching TRBD1 (5 bases). The CDR3 has 16 residues. Germline V lookup: CDR1 SGHVS, CDR2 FNYEAQ. With 1 base removed from V and 0 bases from J, the gap between germline ends came to 10 bases. CDR3 loop: CASSLGTPLAKNIQYF. The CDR3 bases are TGTGCCAGCAGCTTAGGGACACCTTTAGCCAAAAACATTCAGTACTTC.

This clonotype was counted many times. The chain has TRBV29-1 and TRBJ2-1, with 7 bases lining up with TRBD2. The CDR3 is made up of 17 amino acids. After removal of 4 bases from V and 4 bases from J, the junction contained 16 bases not matched to a gene. Germline V lookup: CDR1 SQVTM, CDR2 ANQGSEA. The CDR3 region has the DNA TGCAGCGTTGGCGGCGGGAGCCCTTATTGGGATTACAATGAGCAGTTCTTC. This sequence encodes CSVGGGSPYWDYNEQFF.

The CDR3 bases are TGCAGTGCTAGTCGGTATAGCAATCAGCCCCAGCATTTT. Amino acids: CSASRYSNQPQHF. V is TRBV20-1 and J is TRBJ1-5, with D unclear. Per germline, CDR1 DFQATT and CDR2 SNEGSKA (reference sequence). The CDR3 loop spans 13 amino acids. Trimming shortened V by 3 bases and J by 0 bases, and 6 bases separated the two germline ends.

This clonotype was detected a few times. The gene calls are TRBV29-1 and TRBJ2-1; 13 bases line up with TRBD2. The CDR3 covers 14 residues. CDR1 SQVTM and CDR2 ANQGSEA come from the germline V gene. The junction had 1 base not matched to a gene; V was cut back by 4 bases and J by 4 bases. The CDR3 loop is CSVGGLAGYNEQFF. The CDR3 DNA reads TGCAGCGTTGGGGGACTAGCGGGATACAATGAGCAGTTCTTC.

J is TRBJ2-7 and V is TRBV20-1; possible D gene TRBD1, 5 bases. This CDR3 region has 10 residues. The germline CDR1 and CDR2 sequences are DFQATT and SNEGSKA (reference sequence). The V end lost 5 bases, the J end lost 7 bases, and 9 bases lay between the germline ends. The DNA of the CDR3 is TGCAGTGCTTCAGGGTGGGAGCAGTACTTC. Amino acids: CSASGWEQYF.

This clonotype has ten or more counts. The chain carries TRBV29-1 and TRBJ1-2, with a possible D match to TRBD1 (5 bases). CDR1 is SQVTM, CDR2 ANQGSEA, per germline. V gave up 6 bases and J gave up 2 bases, with 16 bases separating them. This CDR3 contains 14 residues. CDR3 sequence reads: CSVEGQGYNYGYTF. CDR3 sequence (DNA): TGCAGCGTCGAGGGGCAGGGCTACAACTATGGCTACACCTTC.

This clonotype was observed many times. This chain connects TRBV27 to TRBJ2-5; no reliable D call. The CDR3 spans 14 residues. Looked up from germline, CDR1 is MNHEY and CDR2 is SMNVEV (reference sequence). V was pared by 1 base and J by 3 bases, with 9 bases between. Here the CDR3 DNA reads TGTGCCAGCAGTTTATTGGGTCTCAAAGAGACCCAGTACTTC. It encodes CASSLLGLKETQYF.

This clonotype occurred many times. The chain combines TRBV7-9 with TRBJ1-6; the D gene is possibly TRBD1 (5 bases). The CDR3 contains 15 residues. Trimming took 5 bases from V and 7 from J, leaving 15 bases between them. The germline gives CDR1 SEHNR, CDR2 FQNEAQ (reference sequence). CDR3 protein: CASSITERGNSPLHF. CDR3 coding DNA: TGTGCCAGCAGCATCACAGAGAGGGGCAATTCACCCCTCCACTTT.

The chain recombines TRBV7-8 with TRBJ1-2; D unclear. This CDR3 has 14 residues. Germline lookup yields CDR1 SGHVS and CDR2 FQNEAQ. Trimming stripped 0 bases from V and 6 bases from J, with 11 bases between. CDR3 region: CASSLASGWHGYTF. As DNA, the CDR3 is TGTGCCAGCAGCTTAGCGTCCGGGTGGCATGGCTACACCTTC.